Included here is one T cell receptor (beta chain) sequence, with context. Its antigen is as yet unknown. In replicate PCRs of sorted subsets, roughly 190 ng DNA, roughly 31,000 T cell genomes, was used. Here immunoSEQ multiplex PCR was the method, and the copy in TCRdb shows in-frame clones only, minus some. The repertoire holds about a million clones, with roughly 80% as singletons. The data derive from a study of shared clonotypes between healthy human individuals. CDR1 and CDR2 (germline): LNHNV, YYDKDF (reference sequence). The CDR3 length is 17 residues. Trimming took 0 bases from V and 5 from J; bases not matched to a gene: 7. Findings and limits, study-wide: Rarefaction curves obtained for sorted subsets showed sequencing incomplete despite large depth.

This sequence was found in a young man in good health. Some clones in this sample may be carry-over from other donors' samples. V is TRBV15 and J is TRBJ2-3; TRBD2 matches 11 bases. The sequenced material came from memory CD4+ T cells from PBMCs. Specified subset: CD45RA-negative fraction. The CDR3 region has the DNA TGTGCCACCAGCAGAGATGTACTAGCGGGAGTGTTAGATACGCAGTATTTT. Translation gives CATSRDVLAGVLDTQYF.